Below, 21 T cell receptor beta chains from the same sample are listed, as sequenced in a study of siplizumab effects on memory and regulatory T cells. Data came from immunoSEQ multiplex PCR; TCRdb stores just in-frame clones and leaves some out. The repertoire has approximately 100,000 clones, around 90% of them found once; the top ten carry around 0.7%. Sample: Tregs sorted from blood. These receptors originate from a human donor in good health.

The V gene is TRBV5-1, the J gene TRBJ1-3; possibly TRBD1 for D (5 bases). Germline V gene lookup returns CDR1 SGHRS and CDR2 YFSETQ. CDR3 length: 15 residues. Trimming pared 5 bases from V and 2 bases from J, leaving 14 bases between. The CDR3 DNA reads as TGCGCCAGCAGGCGGGACTCTGGGGCTGGAAACACCATATATTTT. This gives the protein CASRRDSGAGNTIYF.

In the case of this clone: One end of the junction fails to match germline, which may point to a read error. The chain uses TRBV20-1 and TRBJ1-2; D is ambiguous. The CDR3 has 11 amino acids. CDR1 DFQATT and CDR2 SNEGSKA come from the germline V gene (reference sequence). The DNA for the CDR3 is TGCAGTGCTGGAGAGAACTATGGCTACACCTTC. Translated: CSAGENYGYTF.

The CDR3 nucleotides are TGTGCCAGCAGCCCCGTAGGGGTTGTTGGGGGCCCAGATACGCAGTATTTT. It encodes CASSPVGVVGGPDTQYF. V is TRBV7-2 and J is TRBJ2-3; maybe TRBD1 (6 bases). This CDR3 comprises 17 residues. Trimming took off 5 bases at V and 4 bases at J, with 22 bases between the two ends. CDR1 is SGHTA, CDR2 FQGNSA, per germline.

This chain connects TRBV7-9 to TRBJ2-3; D gene unclear. V gave up 7 bases and J gave up 0 bases, with 17 bases separating them. This CDR3 contains 16 residues. Germline values: CDR1 SEHNR, CDR2 FQNEAQ (reference sequence). The CDR3 bases are TGTGCCAGCACCTCAGTCGCGAGGTTTAGCACAGATACGCAGTATTTT. The encoded protein is CASTSVARFSTDTQYF.

The chain recombines TRBV19 with TRBJ2-6; D uncertain. Trimming removed 7 bases at V and 4 bases at J, with 11 bases between. CDR3 length: 14 residues. The germline CDR1 and CDR2 sequences are LNHDA and SQIVND (reference sequence). The CDR3 reads CASNVFQGANVLTF. CDR3 bases: TGTGCCAGTAACGTCTTTCAGGGGGCCAACGTCCTGACTTTC.

This chain uses TRBV18 with TRBJ2-3; 7 nucleotides match TRBD1. Germline values: CDR1 KGHSH, CDR2 LQKENI. The ends lost 4 bases at V and 5 bases at J; junction bases unmatched: 3. CDR3 length: 13 amino acids. In DNA, the CDR3 is TGTGCCAGCTCACAGGGGGCTGTAGATACGCAGTATTTT. This sequence encodes CASSQGAVDTQYF.

The J gene is TRBJ1-2, the V gene TRBV5-1; TRBD1 might be the D (5 bases). The CDR3 covers 17 residues. Germline V gene sequence: CDR1 SGHRS, CDR2 YFSETQ. Deletions cut 0 bases from V and 0 bases from J, with 15 bases between. CDR3 in DNA: TGCGCCAGCAGCTTGGAAGGTACAGGAGTTACTAACTATGGCTACACCTTC. Its protein is CASSLEGTGVTNYGYTF.

This sequence joins TRBV10-1 and TRBJ2-3; TRBD2 is a possible D gene (6 bases). The length of the CDR3 is 15 residues. The V and J ends lost 4 bases and 6 bases respectively, with 17 bases between them. CDR1 is WNHNN and CDR2 is SYGVQD in the germline V gene (reference sequence). The CDR3 loop reads CASSVRLASADTQYF. DNA of the CDR3: TGCGCCAGCAGTGTCAGGCTAGCGTCAGCGGATACGCAGTATTTT.

This clone was seen more than once but under ten times. The rearrangement joins TRBV7-2 to TRBJ2-5; TRBD1 matches 8 bases. Germline trimming cut 7 bases from V and 4 bases from J; bases unmatched to any gene: 5. Germline-derived CDR1 and CDR2 are SGHTA and FQGNSA. The CDR3 contains 13 residues. CDR3 loop: CASKGQGGETQYF. In nucleotides, the CDR3 is TGTGCCAGCAAAGGACAGGGCGGAGAGACCCAGTACTTC.

This rearrangement joins TRBV7-6 to TRBJ1-3; no definite D call. Trimming shortened V by 6 bases and J by 1 base, and 13 bases separated the two germline ends. Germline CDR1 SGHVS, CDR2 FNYEAQ. The CDR3 is made up of 15 amino acids. The CDR3 DNA reads TGTGCCAGCAGGTCAAACACAGATTCTGGAAACACCATATATTTT. Translating it yields CASRSNTDSGNTIYF.

The chain's CDR3 is CASSLPQGGSYEQYF. CDR3 bases: TGTGCCAGCAGCTTACCCCAGGGGGGATCCTACGAGCAGTACTTC. The V call is TRBV7-9, the J call TRBJ2-7, with D tentatively TRBD1 (7 bases). There are 15 residues in the CDR3. V was shortened by 2 bases and J by 1 base, with 12 bases between the two germline ends. Germline-derived CDR1 and CDR2 are SEHNR and FQNEAQ (reference sequence). Supplemented by reference TRBV7-9 and TRBJ2-7, the full variable domain reads DTGVSQNPRHKITKRGQNVTFRCDPISEHNRLYWYRQTLGQGPEFLTYFQNEAQLEKSRLLSDRFSAERPKGSFSTLEIQRTEQGDSAMYLCASSLPQGGSYEQYFGPGTRLTVT.

The genes are TRBV15 and TRBJ2-1; 7 nucleotides agree with TRBD1. V lost 1 base to trimming and J lost 0 bases; unmatched junction nucleotides: 6. Germline CDR1 reads LNHNV; CDR2 reads YYDKDF (reference sequence). The CDR3 loop spans 17 amino acids. The chain's CDR3 is CATSRGGQISSYNEQFF. The CDR3 DNA sequence: TGTGCCACCAGCAGAGGGGGACAGATAAGCTCCTACAATGAGCAGTTCTTC.

The rearrangement joins TRBV25-1 to TRBJ1-2; no definite D call. This CDR3 has 14 residues. V was clipped by 5 bases and J by 3 bases, with 13 bases between them. Germline lookup yields CDR1 MGHDK and CDR2 SYGVNS. The DNA for the CDR3 is TGTGCCAGCAGTAGCCGGACGGCCGACTATGGCTACACCTTC. It encodes CASSSRTADYGYTF.

The chain links TRBV5-1 to TRBJ2-3, with D unclear. V lost 4 bases, J lost 2 bases, and 14 bases lay in between. In germline, CDR1 is SGHRS, CDR2 YFSETQ. The CDR3 is made up of 15 amino acids. This CDR3 reads CASSADGKITDTQYF. The CDR3 region has the DNA TGCGCCAGCAGCGCGGACGGAAAAATCACAGATACGCAGTATTTT.

The V call is TRBV7-9, the J call TRBJ1-2; 7 bases map to TRBD1. The CDR3 length is 14 residues. Germline trimming cut 5 bases from V and 4 bases from J; bases unmatched to any gene: 7. The germline gives CDR1 SEHNR, CDR2 FQNEAQ (reference sequence). In DNA form, the CDR3 reads TGTGCCAGCAGCCCTAGGACAGGCGGCTATGGCTACACCTTC. Translated: CASSPRTGGYGYTF.

V usage is TRBV19 and J usage is TRBJ2-1; 8 nucleotides line up with TRBD2. J gave up 4 bases and V 5 bases, and 7 bases lay outside the gene matches. Per germline, CDR1 LNHDA and CDR2 SQIVND (reference sequence). This CDR3 contains 15 residues. This CDR3 reads CASSPQLAEYNEQFF. The CDR3 region has the DNA TGTGCCAGTAGTCCGCAACTAGCGGAATACAATGAGCAGTTCTTC.

The J gene is TRBJ1-1, the V gene TRBV6-5, with TRBD1 as a possible D gene (6 bases). V shed 5 bases and J shed 6 bases, with 13 bases lying between them. The CDR3 is 13 amino acids. From germline, CDR1 is MNHEY and CDR2 SVGAGI. The CDR3 DNA reads TGTGCCAGCAGTCGAGGGGGTTGGGCTGAAGCTTTCTTT. This encodes CASSRGGWAEAFF.

This clone was counted a single time. The chain carries TRBV19 and TRBJ2-2, with TRBD2 identical over 10 bases. After removal of 11 bases from V and 5 bases from J, the junction contained 14 bases not matched to a gene. The germline CDR1 and CDR2 sequences are LNHDA and SQIVND (reference sequence). This CDR3 has 16 amino acids. Here the CDR3 reads CAETPAAGGWTGELFF. In nucleotides, the CDR3 is TGTGCCGAAACCCCCGCAGCGGGAGGGTGGACCGGGGAGCTGTTTTTT.

This clone has a single count. The V call is TRBV6-5, the J call TRBJ1-2; D gene unclear. V dropped 0 bases and J dropped 0 bases, with 11 bases sitting between them. This CDR3 region has 16 residues. From germline, CDR1 is MNHEY and CDR2 SVGAGI. DNA for the CDR3: TGTGCCAGCAGTTACTCTAGAGGTAGAACTAACTATGGCTACACCTTC. The encoded protein is CASSYSRGRTNYGYTF.

The CDR3 DNA is TGTGCCAGCACGGGACAGGAAAACACCGGGGAGCTGTTTTTT. Encoded protein: CASTGQENTGELFF. This chain uses TRBV6-5 with TRBJ2-2, with TRBD1 matching 8 bases. This CDR3 has 14 amino acids. Germline V gives CDR1 MNHEY, CDR2 SVGAGI. J lost 2 bases, V lost 7 bases, and 3 bases had no gene match.

V usage is TRBV5-1 and J usage is TRBJ1-6; TRBD1 matches at 8 bases. The ends lost 3 bases at V and 9 bases at J; junction bases unmatched: 5. CDR3 length: 14 amino acids. From germline, CDR1 is SGHRS and CDR2 YFSETQ. The CDR3 DNA reads TGCGCCAGCAGCTCGACAGGGGTCGGTTCACCCCTCCACTTT. Protein sequence: CASSSTGVGSPLHF.